Sequencing of this T cell receptor (beta chain) was carried out in a study of blood T cell repertoires in COVID-19. CDR3 length: 16 residues. Germline V gene lookup returns CDR1 MGHRA and CDR2 YSYEKL. With V trimmed by 5 bases and J by 7 bases, 12 bases remained unmatched. Generated by immunoSEQ multiplex PCR, the TCRdb table keeps only in-frame clones and is missing some. Found here are 160,000 or so clones, 80% of them singletons; the top ten hold around 6.1%. The sample comprised PBMCs or T cells enriched from blood (not recorded which). V and J are TRBV4-1 and TRBJ2-2; 8 bases agree with TRBD2. The sequence derives from a man in his forties who had recovered from COVID-19. The CDR3 DNA reads TGCGCCAGCAGCTCCCGGGGGGGGCCCTGGGTCGGGGAGCTGTTTTTT. Encoded protein: CASSSRGGPWVGELFF.